The 21 T cell receptor beta chains below were found in one sample sequenced in a study of lymphopenia after photon versus proton radiotherapy. The table came from immunoSEQ multiplex PCR; TCRdb's copy has only in-frame clones and leaves some out. The sample has about 70,000 clones, more than 75% seen once; the top ten hold 10% to 14%. The sample consisted of peripheral blood, taken from a patient treated with proton-based radiotherapy. The receptor source for this set is a man older than 75 with esophageal cancer.

The chain joins TRBV7-3 to TRBJ2-3; 10 bases align to TRBD2. The length of the CDR3 is 16 residues. CDR1 SGHTA and CDR2 FQGTGA come from the germline V gene. The J segment lost 3 bases and the V segment lost 5 bases, leaving 8 bases of the junction unmatched. DNA for the CDR3: TGTGCCAGCAGCCAGCAGCGGGGGGGCGGTACAGATACGCAGTATTTT. It codes for CASSQQRGGGTDTQYF.

The gene calls are TRBV7-2 and TRBJ2-7, with D possibly matching TRBD2 (5 bases). The V end lost 3 bases, the J end lost 2 bases, and 8 bases lay between the germline ends. This CDR3 has 13 amino acids. Germline CDR1 is SGHTA and CDR2 is FQGNSA. CDR3 in DNA: TGTGCCAGCAGCTTCGGACTGGCCTACGAGCAGTACTTC. Protein sequence: CASSFGLAYEQYF.

CDR3 protein: CSVGAGNRGETQYF. CDR3 bases: TGCAGCGTTGGAGCCGGGAACAGGGGAGAGACCCAGTACTTC. The rearrangement uses TRBV29-1 and TRBJ2-5; TRBD1 agrees at 7 bases. Germline CDR1 SQVTM, CDR2 ANQGSEA. Trimming took 4 bases from V and 4 from J; bases not matched to a gene: 9. The CDR3 extends over 14 amino acids.

This chain joins TRBV5-5 and TRBJ1-1; 7 nucleotides align to TRBD1. Trimming cost V 4 bases and J 1 base; bases outside gene matches: 10. CDR1 and CDR2 (germline): SGHKS, YYEKEE (reference sequence). This CDR3 contains 16 residues. DNA for the CDR3: TGTGCCAGCAGCAAACCCGGGACAGCGAAGAACACTGAAGCTTTCTTT. This translates into CASSKPGTAKNTEAFF.

The chain joins TRBV14 to TRBJ2-1; possibly TRBD1 for D (5 bases). The germline V gene has CDR1 SGHDN and CDR2 FVKESK. The CDR3 covers 24 residues. Trimming left V 1 base short and J 0 bases short, with 34 bases between. This chain's CDR3 is CASSQGPVRASEEEVSSSYNEQFF. DNA of the CDR3: TGTGCCAGCAGCCAAGGACCGGTCAGGGCATCAGAGGAAGAAGTATCAAGCTCCTACAATGAGCAGTTCTTC.

The chain is built from TRBV4-3 and TRBJ2-1, with 10 bases aligning to TRBD2. Germline V gene lookup returns CDR1 LGHNA and CDR2 YSLEER. The length of the CDR3 is 17 residues. V lost 0 bases, J lost 9 bases, and 11 bases stayed unmatched. The CDR3 sequence: CASSQDFSAGGPGEQFF. The CDR3 region has the DNA TGCGCCAGCAGCCAAGATTTTTCAGCGGGAGGGCCCGGTGAGCAGTTCTTC.

The rearrangement links TRBV21-1 to TRBJ1-2; the table's D call, TRBD1, was not checked against the DNA. TRBV21-1 constitutes a pseudogene. The CDR3 extends over 21 amino acids. CDR3 protein: CASSNNTGINPKAPLNYGYTF. CDR3 sequence (DNA): TGTGCCAGCAGCAATAATACAGGGATTAATCCCAAGGCCCCCCTTAACTATGGCTACACCTTC.

As for this clone: The same CDR3 can be traced to other DNA sequences in this sample. This chain links TRBV9 with TRBJ2-6; D gene uncertain. Germline values: CDR1 SGDLS, CDR2 YYNGEE. This CDR3 comprises 15 residues. V was trimmed by 0 bases and J by 3 bases, leaving 7 bases between them. CDR3: CASSVVGGGANVLTF. CDR3 nucleotide sequence: TGTGCCAGCAGCGTAGTAGGCGGTGGGGCCAACGTCCTGACTTTC.

The chain is built from TRBV11-3 and TRBJ2-1; 7 nucleotides agree with TRBD1. The CDR3 totals 14 residues. Germline values: CDR1 SGHNT, CDR2 YENEEA. The J segment lost 2 bases and the V segment lost 5 bases, leaving 3 bases of the junction unmatched. The CDR3 sequence: CASSNTGAYNEQFF. CDR3 nucleotides: TGTGCCAGCAGCAATACAGGGGCCTACAATGAGCAGTTCTTC.

J is TRBJ2-6 and V is TRBV6-6, with TRBD1 identical over 9 bases. The germline V gene encodes CDR1 MNHNY and CDR2 SVGAGI (reference sequence). The CDR3 runs to 16 residues. Trimming removed 7 bases from V and 0 bases from J; junction bases left unmatched: 4. The DNA of the CDR3 is TGTGCCAGCACGGGACAGGGAAGCTCTGGGGCCAACGTCCTGACTTTC. Residues: CASTGQGSSGANVLTF.

This chain uses TRBV5-1 with TRBJ1-4; D is unresolved. The CDR3 is made up of 13 amino acids. V was shortened by 0 bases and J by 5 bases, with 5 bases between the two germline ends. Germline-derived CDR1 and CDR2 are SGHRS and YFSETQ. CDR3 nucleotide sequence: TGCGCCAGCAGCTTGGGTCTGAATGAAAAACTGTTTTTT. Translation gives CASSLGLNEKLFF.

The chain combines TRBV5-4 with TRBJ1-2; D is perhaps TRBD1 (6 bases). This CDR3 contains 15 residues. V lost 1 base, J lost 3 bases, and 13 bases lay in between. Germline lookup yields CDR1 SGHNT and CDR2 YYREEE (reference sequence). The CDR3 is CASSLSGGAHYGYTF. The CDR3, as DNA: TGTGCCAGCAGCTTGTCGGGGGGCGCGCACTATGGCTACACCTTC.

This clone has more than one count but fewer than ten. This chain links TRBV7-2 with TRBJ1-2; D is unclear. There are 14 residues in the CDR3. V shed 2 bases and J shed 7 bases, with 14 bases lying between them. Germline V gene data show CDR1 as SGHTA and CDR2 as FQGNSA. The CDR3 nucleotides read TGTGCCAGCAGCTTAAGGCCGGCAGATAGTGGCTACACCTTC. This gives the protein CASSLRPADSGYTF.

The gene calls are TRBV4-1 and TRBJ2-5, with D perhaps TRBD1 (5 bases). The germline V and J ends were trimmed by 0 bases and 14 bases, with 19 bases remaining between them. The CDR3 runs 14 residues. Germline CDR1 MGHRA, CDR2 YSYEKL. The CDR3 protein is CASSQDYGAGSPYF. DNA for the CDR3: TGCGCCAGCAGCCAAGATTACGGTGCAGGGTCCCCTTACTTC.

The J gene is TRBJ2-1, the V gene TRBV29-1; 8 nucleotides line up with TRBD2. V trimming: 4 bases; J trimming: 3 bases; junction bases outside the gene matches: 8. CDR1 SQVTM and CDR2 ANQGSEA come from the germline V gene. The CDR3 loop spans 15 amino acids. The CDR3 spells CSVGQSGGYYNEQFF. The CDR3 DNA is TGCAGCGTTGGACAAAGCGGGGGCTACTACAATGAGCAGTTCTTC.

The genes are TRBV27 and TRBJ2-1, with 10 bases aligning to TRBD1. The V gene end was trimmed by 4 bases and the J gene end by 9 bases; junction bases not matched to a gene: 6. There are 14 residues in the CDR3. Germline V gene lookup returns CDR1 MNHEY and CDR2 SMNVEV (reference sequence). The CDR3, as DNA: TGTGCCAGCAGTTGGGGACAGGGGTCAAGTGAGCAGTTCTTC. It encodes CASSWGQGSSEQFF.

The chain employs TRBV18 and TRBJ1-1, with 7 bases identical to TRBD1. CDR1 is KGHSH, CDR2 LQKENI, per germline. J gave up 4 bases and V 3 bases, and 5 bases lay outside the gene matches. The length of the CDR3 is 14 residues. This CDR3 reads CASSPTQGVTEAFF. CDR3 bases: TGTGCCAGCTCACCGACGCAGGGGGTCACTGAAGCTTTCTTT.

The CDR3 nucleotides are TGTGCCAGCAATCACCCCCGGCAGTTCTTC. As protein: CASNHPRQFF. The chain carries TRBV2 and TRBJ2-1; D remains unclear. Germline V gene sequence: CDR1 SNHLY, CDR2 FYNNEI. This CDR3 is built from 10 residues. V was clipped by 7 bases and J by 12 bases, with 10 bases between them.

J is TRBJ2-5 and V is TRBV5-1; 9 bases line up with TRBD2. The CDR3 consists of 15 residues. In germline, CDR1 is SGHRS, CDR2 YFSETQ. V was pared by 4 bases and J by 3 bases, with 7 bases of the junction left unmatched. In DNA, the CDR3 is TGCGCCAGCAGCGGCGGGGGGGCCGGGAAAGAGACCCAGTACTTC. Protein: CASSGGGAGKETQYF. Filled out from reference TRBV5-1 and TRBJ2-5, the complete variable domain reads KAGVTQTPRYLIKTRGQQVTLSCSPISGHRSVSWYQQTPGQGLQFLFEYFSETQRNKGNFPGRFSGRQFSNSRSEMNVSTLELGDSALYLCASSGGGAGKETQYFGPGTRLLVL.

This clone is a singleton in its sample. The V call is TRBV18, the J call TRBJ2-7; tentatively, D is TRBD2 (6 bases). Trimming left V 6 bases short and J 2 bases short, with 14 bases between. Germline CDR1 reads KGHSH; CDR2 reads LQKENI. The CDR3 contains 14 residues. The CDR3 region is CASSIRGGTYEQYF. As DNA, the CDR3 is TGTGCCAGCTCCATACGAGGCGGGACCTACGAGCAGTACTTC.

The J gene is TRBJ2-7, the V gene TRBV4-3; 10 positions match TRBD2. This CDR3 spans 14 amino acids. V gave up 2 bases and J gave up 4 bases; unmatched junction bases: 2. From germline, CDR1 is LGHNA and CDR2 YSLEER. CDR3 protein: CASSQMTSGYEQYF. In DNA, the CDR3 is TGCGCCAGCAGCCAAATGACTAGCGGGTACGAGCAGTACTTC.